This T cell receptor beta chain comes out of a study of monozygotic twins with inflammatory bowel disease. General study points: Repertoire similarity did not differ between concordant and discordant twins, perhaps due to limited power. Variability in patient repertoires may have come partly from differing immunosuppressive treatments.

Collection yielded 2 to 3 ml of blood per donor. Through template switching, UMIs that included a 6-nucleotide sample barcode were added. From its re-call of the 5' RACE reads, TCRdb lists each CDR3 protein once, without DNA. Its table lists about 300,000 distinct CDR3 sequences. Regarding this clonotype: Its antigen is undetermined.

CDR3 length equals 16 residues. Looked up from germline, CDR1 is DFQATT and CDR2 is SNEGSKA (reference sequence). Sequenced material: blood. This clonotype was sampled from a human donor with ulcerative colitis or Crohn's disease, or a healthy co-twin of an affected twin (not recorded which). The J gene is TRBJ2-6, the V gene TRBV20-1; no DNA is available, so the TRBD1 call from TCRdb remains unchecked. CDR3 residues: CSARGTPRSGANVLTF.